The present T cell receptor (beta chain) was sequenced within a study of shared clonotypes between healthy human individuals (dated by TCRdb to 2019 to 2021). Describing the broader study: Three men and a couple of women, aged 18 to 49 years, made up the cohort. Between about 0.8 and 9 billion PBMCs per donor were obtained by leukapheresis. For each donor, CD4 naive and CD4 memory were each given three plates, CD8 naive was given two plates, and CD8 memory was given one plate. Blood TCR repertoires of a handful of healthy adults were deeply sequenced to estimate repertoire size and the extent of clonotype sharing between individuals. To increase sequencing depth and limit assay-specific biases, TCR repertoire library preparation and sequencing were carried out by different laboratories using diverse techniques. On the study overall, not on this receptor specifically: The small number of donors limited the genetic and exposure-history diversity represented. Sampling was restricted to blood, and TCR repertoires in tissue are likely to differ from TCR repertoires in blood. Even with the large sequencing depth, rarefaction of the sorted-subset datasets indicated that sequencing was incomplete. Higher generation probabilities were observed for clonotypes shared by all four sorted-subset donors than for non-shared clonotypes. Naive subsets generally had larger estimated clonotype richness than memory subsets. Sharing across a few donors was observed for roughly 5.4% of naive CD4, about 3.2% of naive CD8, 2.3% of memory CD4, and around 0.4% of memory CD8 clonotypes. Based on pairwise subsampling, the degree of clonotype sharing among donors was expected to be affected by sequencing depth.

V is reduced by 1 base and J by 0 bases, leaving a spacing of 9 bases between them. Inclusive of the bounding cysteine and phenylalanine, the CDR3 is 15 residues long. Only CDR3 DNA remains: 45 bases, in frame from the first base. In the germline V gene (reference sequence), CDR1 corresponds to SEHNR and CDR2 to FQNEAQ. CD8 naive samples consisted of CD45RO-negative cells that were positively selected for CCR7, yielding a CD45RA+CCR7+ population without TemRA cells. Healthy HIV-negative adults with no recently reported acute infections or vaccinations were included as donors. Every donor was a Caucasian adult residing in Nashville, Tennessee, USA. Blood was collected by leukapheresis, and PBMCs were isolated by Ficoll-Histopaque density gradient centrifugation and then cryopreserved in liquid nitrogen vapor phase. Purity and quantity of every magnetically sorted T cell population were checked by analytical flow cytometry. Genomic DNA was isolated from every sorted fraction and measured by UV absorbance on a Nanodrop 2000c.

TCR CDR3 regions were amplified from genomic DNA by multiplex PCR using the deep immunoSEQ assay. For each cell subset, the extracted genomic DNA was distributed evenly across all wells of several immunoSEQ 96-well plates, and each plate served as one replicate. For sorted subsets, each replicate PCR was loaded with about 200 ng genomic DNA, equivalent to about 30,000 T cell genomes. The purified libraries were quantified using a Qubit 3.0 fluorometer, sized with a Bioanalyzer 2100, and then quantified again using the KAPA Library Quantification kit. A separate single-read 150-cycle Illumina NextSeq 550 flow cell was used to sequence each immunoSEQ 96-well plate. Per the source publication's procedure: Because only junctional sequences without quality scores were contained in the immunoSEQ output, filtering matching that applied to full-length reads could not be performed. To assign V/J genes and CDR3, sequences were annotated against IMGT germline references using PyIR, a Python wrapper for IgBLAST v1.9. Reads were removed for weak V/J assignments (E-value above 1e-6), missing CDR3, stop codons, out-of-frame junctions, or ambiguous translated residues. V3J clonotypes were defined as sequences sharing an identical inferred V gene, J gene, and CDR3 amino acid sequence. Percentage overlap between repertoires was computed as shared unique clonotypes divided by the size of the smaller repertoire. Repertoire richness was assessed with RTK rarefaction, the Chao1 estimator, and Recon v2.1 estimates of unobserved clonotypes. Generation probabilities for all TCRbeta clonotypes obtained by the gDNA method from several donors were computed using OLGA. TCRdb took this table from immuneACCESS and kept in-frame rearrangements with V and J called. Such tables lack part of the clones; where checked against another copy, unresolved V genes explain under half of the gap, and the rest is unexplained. V and J calls and clone size are given by that table; D and trimming were obtained from the DNA. This sample comprises 650,000 to 800,000 clones, 92% of them detected only once. The ten largest make up 24% of the sample.

For this clone: Which antigen it targets is not known. Nothing much larger sits one base from this clone, and base qualities are not available.

Recombination connected TRBV7-9 to TRBJ1-1; the D segment cannot be called with confidence. Sequencing was done on a sample of naive CD8+ T cells sorted from blood. The label giving this sample's cell subset or site can be read as: CD45RA+CCR7+. This receptor was taken from a man aged 25 to 40 in good health. CDR3 sequence: CASSLGSLVNTEAFF. Read as DNA, the sequence is TGTGCCAGCAGCTTAGGCTCCCTAGTGAACACTGAAGCTTTCTTT.